These 6 T cell receptor beta chains were sequenced from one sample in a study of tissue T cells after allogeneic stem cell transplantation (dated by TCRdb to between 2021 and 2024). The library was generated by the immunoSEQ multiplex PCR assay. Imported from immuneACCESS, the table was reduced by TCRdb to in-frame sequences with V and J called. These copies leave out some clones; in studies compared against another copy, an unresolved V gene accounts for under half, and the cause of the remainder is not known. The table for this sample lists roughly 30,000 clones; about 85% of them were counted only once. The ten top clones hold less than 4.5% of the sample. The time point label here, explained by the study, means: recipient (host-origin) PBMCs collected before allo-HCT. The sequenced sample was blood, obtained before transplantation. These receptors were taken from a woman between 18 and 55 years old who later had graft-versus-host disease after an allogeneic stem cell transplant.

The gene calls are TRBV28 and TRBJ2-3, with D possibly matching TRBD2 (6 bases). This CDR3 has 13 amino acids. V was clipped by 5 bases and J by 2 bases, with 8 bases between them. Per the germline V gene, CDR1 is MDHEN and CDR2 is SYDVKM. CDR3 residues: CASSGGTTDTQYF. The CDR3 region has the DNA TGTGCCAGCAGTGGGGGGACCACAGATACGCAGTATTTT.

This chain connects TRBV11-2 to TRBJ1-1, with D maybe TRBD1 (6 bases). CDR1 is SGHAT and CDR2 is FQNNGV in the germline V gene. The CDR3 covers 17 residues. V lost 3 bases to trimming and J lost 0 bases, with 17 bases between them. The CDR3 protein is CASSFMTPGQVNTEAFF. Here the CDR3 DNA reads TGTGCCAGCAGCTTTATGACTCCGGGACAAGTGAACACTGAAGCTTTCTTT.

This clone was observed a handful of times. This chain connects TRBV5-1 to TRBJ2-7; a possible D gene is TRBD2 (6 bases). This CDR3 region has 14 residues. Germline V gene sequence: CDR1 SGHRS, CDR2 YFSETQ. With 0 bases removed from V and 5 bases from J, the gap between germline ends came to 12 bases. CDR3 nucleotide sequence: TGCGCCAGCAGCTTGGGCCGGGGGACGGACGAGCAGTACTTC. It is translated as CASSLGRGTDEQYF.

CDR3 nucleotide sequence: TGTGCCAGCAGCCAGGGCCCCTTGAACTATGGCTACACCTTC. Encoded protein: CASSQGPLNYGYTF. This chain joins TRBV3-1 (or the pseudogene TRBV3-2) and TRBJ1-2, with unresolved D. V was cut by 3 bases and J by 2 bases, with 10 bases left in between. Germline V gives CDR1 LGHDT, CDR2 YNNKEL (reference sequence). The CDR3 length is 14 residues.

The J gene is TRBJ2-3, the V gene TRBV30; no firm D call. Germline CDR1 reads GTSNPN; CDR2 reads SVGIG (reference sequence). V was pared by 3 bases and J by 2 bases, with 12 bases between. This CDR3 region has 14 residues. The CDR3 DNA sequence: TGTGCCTGGAGGGGCCTTGCCCACACAGATACGCAGTATTTT. Translation: CAWRGLAHTDTQYF.

This chain uses TRBV5-6 with TRBJ1-1; 8 positions agree with TRBD1. With 5 bases clipped from V and 1 base from J, the junction kept 4 bases outside the gene matches. Looked up from germline, CDR1 is SGHDT and CDR2 is YYEEEE. The CDR3 is 14 amino acids. The DNA of the CDR3 is TGTGCCAGCAGTTGGGGACAGGAGAACACTGAAGCTTTCTTT. It specifies CASSWGQENTEAFF. The full variable domain, completed using reference TRBV5-6 and TRBJ1-1, is DAGVTQSPTHLIKTRGQQVTLRCSPKSGHDTVSWYQQALGQGPQFIFQYYEEEERQRGNFPDRFSGHQFPNYSSELNVNALLLGDSALYLCASSWGQENTEAFFGQGTRLTVV.